These 6 T cell receptor beta chains originate from one sample sequenced in a study of T-cell memory formation after mild COVID-19. TCRdb used MiXCR to reprocess the 5' RACE reads, holding one entry per CDR3 protein. The data hold 160,000 or so distinct CDR3 sequences, with roughly a third observed a single time. The sample taken for sequencing was PBMCs or a T cell subset sorted from them (not recorded which). The source is an adult woman who had mild COVID-19 (a few samples of this study predate the infection). Cell type and time point are not known.

Only a few counts were recorded for this clonotype. The chain links TRBV20-1 to TRBJ1-3; D is perhaps TRBD1 (5 bases). V lost 1 base to trimming and J lost 2 bases, with 9 bases between them. Germline V CDR1 and CDR2: DFQATT, SNEGSKA (reference sequence). The CDR3 is 14 residues long. The CDR3 region has the DNA TGCAGTGCTAGAGCTGGGACTGCTGGAAACACCATATATTTT. This gives the protein CSARAGTAGNTIYF.

This clonotype was detected only a few times. The V and J genes are TRBV9 and TRBJ2-1, with 15 bases aligning to TRBD2. V gave up 4 bases and J gave up 4 bases; unmatched junction bases: 9. Germline V lookup: CDR1 SGDLS, CDR2 YYNGEE. The CDR3 has 18 residues. The DNA of the CDR3 is TGTGCCAGCAGCTCCCCGGGACTAGCGGGGGGCCAATACAATGAGCAGTTCTTC. Its translation is CASSSPGLAGGQYNEQFF. The full variable domain, its missing parts supplied by reference TRBV9 and TRBJ2-1, is DSGVTQTPKHLITATGQRVTLRCSPRSGDLSVYWYQQSLDQGLQFLIQYYNGEERAKGNILERFSAQQFPDLHSELNLSSLELGDSALYFCASSSPGLAGGQYNEQFFGPGTRLTVL.

J is TRBJ1-2 and V is TRBV5-4; D perhaps matches TRBD1 (5 bases). The CDR3 consists of 15 residues. V was cut by 5 bases and J by 2 bases, with 16 bases left in between. Germline-derived CDR1 and CDR2 are SGHNT and YYREEE (reference sequence). CDR3 DNA sequence: TGTGCCAGCAGGATCCAGGGTTTCGGCAACTATGGCTACACCTTC. The encoded protein is CASRIQGFGNYGYTF.

This clonotype was observed a handful of times. V gene TRBV18 combines with J gene TRBJ2-2; D unclear. The V end lost 4 bases, the J end lost 2 bases, and 11 bases lay between the germline ends. Per the germline V gene, CDR1 is KGHSH and CDR2 is LQKENI. There are 15 residues in the CDR3. The CDR3 bases are TGTGCCAGCTCACTGCCGGGTCCAAACACCGGGGAGCTGTTTTTT. Its protein product is CASSLPGPNTGELFF.

This sequence joins TRBV28 and TRBJ2-1; maybe TRBD2 (6 bases). Germline V gene sequence: CDR1 MDHEN, CDR2 SYDVKM. The CDR3 spans 16 residues. With 10 bases removed from V and 0 bases from J, the gap between germline ends came to 19 bases. The CDR3 loop is CATLAGGLSSYNEQFF. CDR3 DNA sequence: TGTGCCACCTTGGCCGGGGGACTTAGCTCCTACAATGAGCAGTTCTTC.

This clonotype was detected only a few times. The V gene is TRBV12-3 or TRBV12-4, the J gene TRBJ2-7; TRBD1 matches 9 bases. The V and J ends lost 4 bases and 3 bases, in that order; junction bases with no gene match: 7. CDR3 length equals 15 residues. Here the CDR3 reads CASSSIGQGIYEQYF. In nucleotides, the CDR3 is TGTGCCAGCAGTTCCATAGGACAGGGGATCTACGAGCAGTACTTC.